This is a list of T cell receptor beta chains from one sample in a study of blood T cell repertoires in COVID-19. The repertoire was sequenced with immunoSEQ multiplex PCR; TCRdb's copy has only in-frame clones and lacks some. The table records fewer than 25,000 clones, just under 90% of them present only once. Input material: peripheral blood. The receptors stem from a human donor in a cohort sampled during active COVID-19. The CDR3 runs from the conserved cysteine through the conserved F or W. D genes are given only for firm matches. Rows may omit the clone size; those that give it use once, few, many or a size class.

clone_size j_call d_call v_call cdr3_nt cdr3_aa
few TRBJ2-7 . TRBV20-1 TGCAGTGCTTCGGAGCCTCGCGAGCAGTACTTC CSASEPREQYF
. TRBJ1-6 . TRBV28 TGTGCCAGCAGTTTAGTGGAGGGTGGGGGATATAAGTCCCGATATAATTCACCCCTCCACTTT CASSLVEGGGYKSRYNSPLHF
few TRBJ2-3 TRBD1 TRBV9 TGTGCCAGCAGCGTAGGAGGGTGGGGGACAGGGTGGACAGATACGCAGTATTTT CASSVGGWGTGWTDTQYF
once TRBJ2-7 . TRBV18 TGTGCCAGCTCACCCCTACTTTCCGGGTCGGGCGAGCAGTACTTC CASSPLLSGSGEQYF
. TRBJ2-1 TRBD1 TRBV18 TGTGCCAGCCGACGGGGACAGGGGGCAAATGATGAGCAGTTCTTC CASRRGQGANDEQFF
. TRBJ2-7 . TRBV12-1 TGTGCCAGCAGCGGCGCCCCAGGGCGGGAGCAGTACTTC CASSGAPGREQYF
once TRBJ2-3 . TRBV24-1 TGTGCCACCAGTGGGGGTAGCGGAAGCACAGATACGCAGTATTTT CATSGGSGSTDTQYF
. TRBJ2-5 TRBD2 TRBV3-1/TRBV3-2 TGTGCCAGCAGCCAAGGGGTCCGGACTAGCGGGAGTTCGCCCCAAGAGACCCAGTACTTC CASSQGVRTSGSSPQETQYF
. TRBJ2-7 . TRBV28 TGTGCCAGCACCATTGACAGGAGCGCCTACGAGCAGTACTTC CASTIDRSAYEQYF
. TRBJ1-1 . TRBV3-1/TRBV3-2 TGTGCCAGCAGCCAACAGGGTCTCACTGAAGCTTTCTTT CASSQQGLTEAFF
. TRBJ1-1 TRBD1 TRBV4-2 TGTGCCAGCAGCCAAGAAGGGGGCCTCAGCCTGAACACTGAAGCTTTCTTT CASSQEGGLSLNTEAFF
. TRBJ2-3 TRBD2 TRBV2 TGTGCCAGCGGGGATGGGACTAGCGGATTCACAGATACGCAGTATTTT CASGDGTSGFTDTQYF
. TRBJ2-7 . TRBV4-3 TGCGCCAGCAGACCGCTAGCTTACGAGCAGTACTTC CASRPLAYEQYF
. TRBJ1-5 . TRBV10-3 TGTGCCATCAGTACAGGGACAAGTAGCAATCAGCCCCAGCATTTT CAISTGTSSNQPQHF
. TRBJ2-7 . TRBV28 TGTGCCAGCAGTCCTAGCCAGGACCGCGGTTACGAGCAGTACTTC CASSPSQDRGYEQYF
. TRBJ1-4 . TRBV19 TGTGCCAGTAGTGTCGACAGTTATAATGAAAAACTGTTTTTT CASSVDSYNEKLFF
. TRBJ1-3 . TRBV5-6 TGTGCCAGCAGCTTGGACAGCTCTGACGGAAACACCATATATTTT CASSLDSSDGNTIYF
. TRBJ1-5 . TRBV19 TGTGCCAGTAGTGGGGCAGGGAATCAGCCCCAGCATTTT CASSGAGNQPQHF
. TRBJ1-6 . TRBV3-1/TRBV3-2 TGTGCCAGCAGCACTCAGCGAGATTCACCCCTCCACTTT CASSTQRDSPLHF
. TRBJ2-3 TRBD2 TRBV6-2/TRBV6-3 TGTGCCAGCAGCTTTAGCGGGAGTTCTCAAGATACGCAGTATTTT CASSFSGSSQDTQYF
. TRBJ1-2 . TRBV2 TGTGCCAGCAGTGATTGGTGGAGGGAGAACTATGGCTACACCTTC CASSDWWRENYGYTF
. TRBJ1-5 . TRBV19 TGTGCCAGTAGTCCCCCAGTGACAAATCAGCCCCAGCATTTT CASSPPVTNQPQHF
. TRBJ2-7 . TRBV28 TGTGCCAGCAGTTTATTCCAGGGGACCGTGGGCGAGCAGTACTTC CASSLFQGTVGEQYF
. TRBJ2-1 . TRBV7-6 TGTGCCAGCAGCTTCACGGGAGCGTCCTACAATGAGCAGTTCTTC CASSFTGASYNEQFF